This T cell receptor (beta chain) was profiled in a study of blood T cells in healthy people across ages (dated by TCRdb to the mid-2010s). Regarding the study in general: In model experiments, template switching captured about one uniquely barcoded TCR beta cDNA molecule for every two T cells. Using deep sequencing normalized with unique cDNA molecular identifiers, the study measured how TCR beta repertoire diversity changes with age. The donors were divided into four age groups: young (average around 15 years), middle-aged (roughly 40), aged (approximately 64) and long-lived (approximately 74). To avoid experimental bias, donors of different ages were distributed randomly across sequencing lanes. The study analyzed two additional independent replicas of 1 million unique cDNA reads from the same blood draw for two donors, one aged 18 to 30 and one aged 80 or older.

CDR1 and CDR2, looked up from the germline V gene, are ENHRY and SYGVKD. Including the terminal cysteine and phenylalanine, the CDR3 comprises 15 residues. Only the CDR3 region is kept as DNA, spanning 45 bases read in frame from base 1. Trimming removed 2 bases from V and 3 bases from J, leaving 14 bases between the germline ends. Libraries were made using 5' RACE. Sequencing instrument: Illumina HiSeq 2500. A second PCR of about 6 to 12 cycles was run with a J-beta primer mix and a sample-barcoded 5' primer. Each TCR beta cDNA molecule received a unique molecular identifier from a template-switch 5' adaptor carrying 12 random nucleotides. Each sample yielded at least 3 million CDR3-containing paired-end reads. First-strand cDNA was synthesized from all RNA with the Mint cDNA synthesis kit, primed by a TRBC-specific oligonucleotide. After uracil-DNA glycosylase treatment, a first 18-cycle PCR used universal primers M1SS and BC2_uni_R on all cDNA. On the study's bioinformatics: Normalization of each sample was performed by random selection of 1 million high-quality reads, each carrying a distinct molecular identifier. Instead of being binned into consensus sequences, reads with shared molecular identifiers were discarded. MiTCR, set to a Q25 quality threshold and the strictest error-elimination algorithm, was used for CDR3 identification, clonotype clustering and error correction. Lower-bound total TCR beta diversity was estimated with a nonparametric unseen species model using Euler transformation. The public reads were reanalyzed by TCRdb: fastp trimming at Q25, MiXCR alignment, in-frame beta chains only. Under each unique CDR3 protein, matching rows form one entry showing the most common genes and DNA. TCRdb assigned the V and J calls; the authors' analysis was not used. Within this sample are 1.6 million or so distinct CDR3 sequences, with 30% to 35% of them counted one time only. Roughly 12% of the sample is held by the ten biggest clonotypes.

The study at large found these results: Donor CMV infection status was unknown, potentially confounding age-related changes in expanded clonotypes. As age increased, observed TCR beta diversity per million T cells dropped in a roughly linear way, and a significant reduction was already evident by age 40. A strong correlation was found between observed TCR beta diversity and the percentage of naive T cells measured by flow cytometry. Because profiling used bulk unsorted PBMCs, naive and antigen-experienced compartments could not be compared conclusively. Compared with the aged group, more naive CD4+ T cells, fewer expanded clones and increased TCR diversity were shown by the long-lived group, suggesting age selection. Estimates of total diversity based on one million sequenced T cells were regarded as lower bounds and as underestimates.

The approximately 41 donors, aged roughly 6 to 100 years, were systemically healthy Caucasian individuals from Russia. Ten milliliters of peripheral blood were drawn from each donor into EDTA-treated Vacutainer tubes. Ficoll-Paque density-gradient centrifugation was used to isolate PBMCs, with at least 7 million per sample. Trizol reagent was used to extract total RNA from the PBMCs, yielding at least 5 micrograms per sample. Naive CD45RAhigh/CD27high T cell percentages were measured by flow cytometry on a PBMC aliquot from every donor. This clonotype appeared a few times. No cognate antigen has been identified for it. No base-level quality is on record; no much larger clone is a single base apart.

The sequence joins TRBV10-3 to TRBJ2-7; the D region possibly corresponds to TRBD1 (6 bases align). The receptor was derived from a woman in her twenties or thirties in good health. Sequencing was carried out using blood. The DNA reads TGTGCCATCAGTGAGCCTGAACAGGGAGTCTACGAGCAGTACTTC. It specifies CAISEPEQGVYEQYF.